What follows is one TCR beta chain and its context. The data derive from a study of PD-1 and CTLA-4 blockade in melanoma. Libraries were prepared by immunoSEQ multiplex PCR; TCRdb keeps only in-frame clonotypes and omits some of them. Of 20,000 to 25,000 clones in the sample, about nine tenths were seen once. Germline assignment: CDR1 GTSNPN and CDR2 SVGIG (reference sequence). Trimming took off 0 bases at V and 8 bases at J, with 14 bases between the two ends. This CDR3 spans 14 amino acids. The sample in question was CD8+ T cells from peripheral blood, obtained before anti-PD-1 treatment. The chain employs TRBV30 and TRBJ2-1; D may be TRBD2 (7 bases). This clonotype originated in a human donor with melanoma. CDR3 residues: CAWSVGGGGHEQFF. CDR3 in DNA: TGTGCCTGGAGTGTAGGAGGGGGGGGTCATGAGCAGTTCTTC. The complete variable domain, with remaining parts taken from reference TRBV30 and TRBJ2-1, reads SQTIHQWPATLVQPVGSPLSLECTVEGTSNPNLYWYRQAAGRGLQLLFYSVGIGQISSEVPQNLSASRPQDRQFILSSKKLLLSDSGFYLCAWSVGGGGHEQFFGPGTRLTVL.